These 32 T cell receptor beta chains were all obtained from the same sample, sequenced in a study of early T cells in non-severe SARS-CoV-2 infection. TCRdb fed the 5' RACE reads into MiXCR, producing one record per CDR3 protein. The sample lists some 76,000 distinct CDR3 sequences; roughly 13% were seen once. Material: whole blood. These receptors all stem from an adult who was a healthcare worker with PCR-confirmed SARS-CoV-2 infection or an uninfected control (not recorded which).

This clonotype came up a few times. CDR3 residues: CASSRGGQGNTEAFF. In DNA, the CDR3 is TGTGCCAGCAGTCGGGGAGGGCAGGGGAACACTGAAGCTTTCTTT. The V gene is TRBV2, the J gene TRBJ1-1, with D maybe TRBD1 (5 bases). Trimming left V 5 bases short and J 1 base short, with 14 bases between. Germline lookup yields CDR1 SNHLY and CDR2 FYNNEI. The CDR3 is made up of 15 amino acids. Filled out from reference TRBV2 and TRBJ1-1, the complete variable domain reads EPEVTQTPSHQVTQMGQEVILRCVPISNHLYFYWYRQILGQKVEFLVSFYNNEISEKSEIFDDQFSVERPDGSNFTLKIRSTKLEDSAMYFCASSRGGQGNTEAFFGQGTRLTVV.

This clonotype appeared many times. The rearrangement uses TRBV12-3 or TRBV12-4 and TRBJ2-7; D gene uncertain. There are 12 residues in the CDR3. With 3 bases removed from V and 5 bases from J, the gap between germline ends came to 8 bases. The CDR3 loop reads CASSFANHEQYF. The CDR3 coding sequence is TGTGCCAGCAGTTTCGCGAATCACGAGCAGTACTTC.

At least ten counts were recorded for this clonotype. The V gene is TRBV20-1, the J gene TRBJ1-5, with 9 bases that match TRBD1. Per the germline V gene, CDR1 is DFQATT and CDR2 is SNEGSKA (reference sequence). V shed 4 bases, J shed 6 bases, and the junction held 10 bases outside the gene matches. This CDR3 has 15 residues. The CDR3 nucleotides read TGCAGTGCTATATCGGACAGGGGATCAGGTCAGCCCCAGCATTTT. Protein product: CSAISDRGSGQPQHF.

The genes are TRBV6-1 and TRBJ1-5; 8 bases agree with TRBD1. The CDR3 has 19 amino acids. From germline, CDR1 is MNHNS and CDR2 SASEGT. V gave up 0 bases and J gave up 1 base; unmatched junction bases: 11. The CDR3 nucleotides are TGTGCCAGCAGTGAAGCGCGAAGGACAGGGACGGGGAGCAATCAGCCCCAGCATTTT. It translates to CASSEARRTGTGSNQPQHF.

Here the CDR3 reads CAISSWDLNTGELFF. CDR3 coding DNA: TGTGCCATCAGCTCCTGGGACCTTAACACCGGGGAGCTGTTTTTT. The rearrangement links TRBV10-3 to TRBJ2-2, with D possibly being TRBD1 or TRBD2 (5 bases each). The CDR3 sequence is 15 residues long. Per germline, CDR1 ENHRY and CDR2 SYGVKD. V was shortened by 6 bases and J by 2 bases, with 13 bases between the two germline ends.

The rearrangement joins TRBV11-2 to TRBJ2-3; unclear D gene. The CDR3 runs 12 residues. Germline V lookup: CDR1 SGHAT, CDR2 FQNNGV. V dropped 3 bases and J dropped 2 bases, with 3 bases sitting between them. In DNA form, the CDR3 reads TGTGCCAGCAGCTTGTACACAGATACGCAGTATTTT. It codes for CASSLYTDTQYF.

The table lists this clonotype with many counts. This chain uses TRBV5-6 with TRBJ2-3; weak D call: TRBD1 (6 bases). The V end lost 4 bases, the J end lost 0 bases, and 12 bases lay between the germline ends. Germline assignment: CDR1 SGHDT and CDR2 YYEEEE. There are 15 residues in the CDR3. Here the CDR3 reads CASSTGTSSTDTQYF. CDR3 bases: TGTGCCAGCAGCACCGGGACATCTAGCACAGATACGCAGTATTTT.

The chain uses TRBV6-4 and TRBJ1-1; D ambiguous. This CDR3 has 14 residues. Per germline, CDR1 MRHNA and CDR2 SNTAGT. V was shortened by 2 bases and J by 7 bases, with 14 bases between the two germline ends. CDR3 amino acids: CASSDVLESYEAFF. The CDR3 nucleotides are TGTGCCAGCAGTGACGTTCTGGAAAGCTATGAAGCTTTCTTT.

This clonotype has just a few counts. The genes are TRBV7-8 and TRBJ1-3; unclear D gene. Germline CDR1 is SGHVS and CDR2 is FQNEAQ. This CDR3 has 16 residues. V lost 1 base and J 0 bases, leaving 10 bases between the germline ends. CDR3 region: CASSLGTASSGNTIYF. CDR3 bases: TGTGCCAGCAGCTTAGGGACGGCCTCCTCTGGAAACACCATATATTTT. Full variable domain (outside the CDR3, taken from reference TRBV7-8 and TRBJ1-3): GAGVSQSPRYKVAKRGQDVALRCDPISGHVSLFWYQQALGQGPEFLTYFQNEAQLDKSGLPSDRFFAERPEGSVSTLKIQRTQQEDSAVYLCASSLGTASSGNTIYFGEGSWLTVV.

The rearrangement links TRBV7-2 to TRBJ1-6; D possibly corresponds to TRBD1 (5 bases). The germline V and J ends were trimmed by 2 bases and 5 bases, with 10 bases remaining between them. Germline V gene lookup returns CDR1 SGHTA and CDR2 FQGNSA. The CDR3 covers 15 residues. The CDR3 DNA reads as TGTGCCAGCAGCTTACAGGGTCGGAATAATTCACCCCTCCACTTT. It is translated as CASSLQGRNNSPLHF.

This clonotype was seen at least ten times. The chain couples TRBV6-5 to TRBJ1-5; TRBD1 aligns across 9 bases. Looked up from germline, CDR1 is MNHEY and CDR2 is SVGAGI. This CDR3 is built from 19 residues. The V gene end was trimmed by 6 bases and the J gene end by 2 bases; junction bases not matched to a gene: 17. Here the CDR3 reads CASSRSPGTGMEGNQPQHF. The CDR3 nucleotides read TGTGCCAGCAGCCGGAGTCCCGGGACAGGGATGGAGGGCAATCAGCCCCAGCATTTT.

The chain recombines TRBV6-1 with TRBJ2-1; D uncertain. There are 15 residues in the CDR3. Germline-derived CDR1 and CDR2 are MNHNS and SASEGT. Trimming removed 8 bases at V and 1 base at J, with 15 bases between. CDR3 protein: CASSETLASYNEQFF. CDR3 in DNA: TGTGCCAGCTCCGAGACGCTGGCTTCCTACAATGAGCAGTTCTTC.

The rearrangement joins TRBV30 to TRBJ2-2; tentatively, D is TRBD1 or TRBD2 (6 bases each). The CDR3 contains 14 residues. Germline CDR1 is GTSNPN and CDR2 is SVGIG (reference sequence). V dropped 8 bases and J dropped 2 bases, with 15 bases sitting between them. CDR3 DNA sequence: TGTGCCAATGGTGGGGGGCAAAACACCGGGGAGCTGTTTTTT. Its translation is CANGGGQNTGELFF.

V gene TRBV12-3 or TRBV12-4 combines with J gene TRBJ2-7; D is unclear. The CDR3 spans 12 residues. V was clipped by 2 bases and J by 9 bases, with 11 bases between them. The DNA of the CDR3 is TGTGCCAGCAGTTTATTCGGAGAATGGCAGTACTTC. It is translated as CASSLFGEWQYF.

This clonotype has a handful of counts. The rearrangement joins TRBV5-4 to TRBJ1-4, with 7 positions matching TRBD1. The length of the CDR3 is 16 residues. Germline CDR1 SGHNT, CDR2 YYREEE (reference sequence). V was pared by 3 bases and J by 3 bases, with 8 bases of the junction left unmatched. CDR3 amino acids: CASSSTGFGANEKLFF. The CDR3 DNA sequence: TGTGCCAGCAGCTCGACAGGGTTCGGGGCTAATGAAAAACTGTTTTTT.

This clonotype showed up just once. The V and J genes are TRBV9 and TRBJ1-5; 7 nucleotides line up with TRBD1. The length of the CDR3 is 15 residues. The V segment lost 3 bases and the J segment 0 bases; nucleotides outside the gene matches: 3. Germline values: CDR1 SGDLS, CDR2 YYNGEE. CDR3 bases: TGTGCCAGCAGCGCGACAGGGTCTAGCAATCAGCCCCAGCATTTT. It specifies CASSATGSSNQPQHF. The complete variable domain, with remaining parts taken from reference TRBV9 and TRBJ1-5, reads DSGVTQTPKHLITATGQRVTLRCSPRSGDLSVYWYQQSLDQGLQFLIQYYNGEERAKGNILERFSAQQFPDLHSELNLSSLELGDSALYFCASSATGSSNQPQHFGDGTRLSIL.

This chain connects TRBV15 to TRBJ1-2; D is undetermined. CDR1 is LNHNV and CDR2 is YYDKDF in the germline V gene (reference sequence). CDR3 length: 12 amino acids. Trimming shortened V by 4 bases and J by 2 bases, and 5 bases separated the two germline ends. The CDR3 loop reads CATSINNYGYTF. The CDR3, as DNA: TGTGCCACCAGCATAAACAACTATGGCTACACCTTC.

This clonotype turned up a few times. The gene calls are TRBV11-2 and TRBJ1-3; weak D call: TRBD1 (5 bases). Germline V gene data show CDR1 as SGHAT and CDR2 as FQNNGV. The CDR3 has 15 amino acids. V was trimmed by 3 bases and J by 4 bases, leaving 13 bases between them. The CDR3 here is CASSFSGFQGNTIYF. CDR3 bases: TGTGCCAGCAGCTTCTCAGGGTTTCAAGGAAACACCATATATTTT.

This chain connects TRBV7-2 to TRBJ2-7; no definite D call. Looked up from germline, CDR1 is SGHTA and CDR2 is FQGNSA. The CDR3 is made up of 14 amino acids. Trimming pared 6 bases from V and 5 bases from J, leaving 17 bases between. CDR3: CASRGSQQENEQYF. In DNA form, the CDR3 reads TGTGCCAGCAGGGGATCCCAACAAGAGAACGAGCAGTACTTC.

This clonotype is a singleton in its sample. One junction end disagrees with the germline gene, perhaps due to a read error. The rearrangement links TRBV12-3 or TRBV12-4 to TRBJ1-5; 7 bases are a match to TRBD1. CDR3 size: 16 residues. In nucleotides, the CDR3 is TGTGCCAGCAGATTAGCGCGAGGACAGGTCAATCAGCCCCAGCATTTT. It yields the protein CASRLARGQVNQPQHF.

This clonotype occurred a few times. The rearrangement joins TRBV10-3 to TRBJ2-7; D is possibly TRBD2 (5 bases). The CDR3 is 15 residues long. The germline gives CDR1 ENHRY, CDR2 SYGVKD. Trimming shortened V by 4 bases and J by 4 bases, and 17 bases separated the two germline ends. The CDR3 DNA reads as TGTGCCATCAGTGGAACTACCGGGATCCGTTACGAGCAGTACTTC. This translates into CAISGTTGIRYEQYF.

The rearrangement links TRBV20-1 to TRBJ2-7, with TRBD1 matching over 10 bases. Germline loops: CDR1 DFQATT, CDR2 SNEGSKA (reference sequence). CDR3 size: 15 residues. The trim removed 2 bases at V and 5 bases at J, leaving 9 bases unmatched. Written as DNA, the CDR3 is TGCAGTGCTAGACGTCCGGGACAGGGGATCCACGAGCAGTACTTC. Translating gives CSARRPGQGIHEQYF.

This clonotype was counted ten times or more. This rearrangement joins TRBV29-1 to TRBJ2-2; unclear D gene. This CDR3 comprises 13 residues. Per the germline V gene, CDR1 is SQVTM and CDR2 is ANQGSEA. Trimming removed 4 bases at V and 1 base at J, with 7 bases between. The CDR3 is CSVVLGNTGELFF. The CDR3 coding sequence is TGCAGCGTTGTCCTGGGGAACACCGGGGAGCTGTTTTTT.

This CDR3 is CASSFRRAGELFF. In DNA, the CDR3 is TGCGCCAGCAGCTTCCGCAGGGCCGGGGAGCTGTTTTTT. The chain recombines TRBV5-1 with TRBJ2-2; D is possibly TRBD1 (5 bases). Trimming removed 2 bases at V and 6 bases at J, with 8 bases between. This CDR3 is built from 13 residues. Germline V gives CDR1 SGHRS, CDR2 YFSETQ.

The chain joins TRBV30 to TRBJ1-5; D is possibly TRBD1 (6 bases). V was clipped by 2 bases and J by 0 bases, with 8 bases between them. The germline gives CDR1 GTSNPN, CDR2 SVGIG (reference sequence). The CDR3 is 14 amino acids. The CDR3 region is CAWSTGPSNQPQHF. CDR3 in DNA: TGTGCCTGGAGTACAGGGCCTAGCAATCAGCCCCAGCATTTT.

This clonotype has more than one count but fewer than ten. The chain recombines TRBV5-1 with TRBJ2-1, with 13 nucleotides matching TRBD2. V lost 5 bases, J lost 9 bases, and 8 bases stayed unmatched. The germline gives CDR1 SGHRS, CDR2 YFSETQ. The CDR3 covers 15 residues. The CDR3 bases are TGCGCCAGCAGTCTGCTGACTAGCGGGGGGACTGAGCAGTTCTTC. This translates into CASSLLTSGGTEQFF.

This chain uses TRBV7-2 with TRBJ1-5, with D possibly being TRBD1 (6 bases). Trimming took off 4 bases at V and 2 bases at J, with 15 bases between the two ends. The CDR3 spans 16 residues. CDR1 SGHTA and CDR2 FQGNSA come from the germline V gene. The CDR3 bases are TGTGCCAGCAGCTCCAGAGTAGGACAGCGCAATCAGCCCCAGCATTTT. As protein: CASSSRVGQRNQPQHF.

This clonotype has a handful of counts. This chain joins TRBV28 and TRBJ2-3, with D possibly matching TRBD1 (7 bases). CDR1 is MDHEN, CDR2 SYDVKM, per germline. V lost 11 bases, J lost 0 bases, and 15 bases lay in between. The CDR3 has 14 amino acids. The chain's CDR3 is CAGRPGGSTDTQYF. The CDR3 nucleotides read TGTGCCGGACGGCCAGGGGGGAGCACAGATACGCAGTATTTT. The whole variable domain, filled in from reference TRBV28 and TRBJ2-3, reads DVKVTQSSRYLVKRTGEKVFLECVQDMDHENMFWYRQDPGLGLRLIYFSYDVKMKEKGDIPEGYSVSREKKERFSLILESASTNQTSMYLCAGRPGGSTDTQYFGPGTRLTVL.

This clonotype was recorded at least ten times. This chain joins TRBV28 and TRBJ1-2; D uncertain. There are 11 residues in the CDR3. V shed 6 bases and J shed 1 base, with 3 bases lying between them. CDR1 MDHEN and CDR2 SYDVKM come from the germline V gene. The CDR3 reads CASSDNYGYTF. The CDR3 DNA reads as TGTGCCAGCAGCGATAACTATGGCTACACCTTC.

This clonotype was seen a handful of times. The chain carries TRBV20-1 and TRBJ2-3, with D perhaps matching TRBD2 (6 bases). The CDR3 is 16 residues long. Germline CDR1 and CDR2: DFQATT and SNEGSKA (reference sequence). Trimming took 3 bases from V and 2 from J, leaving 18 bases between them. The CDR3 sequence: CSARGPGRTFTDTQYF. The CDR3 coding sequence is TGCAGTGCTAGGGGCCCAGGGAGGACTTTCACAGATACGCAGTATTTT.

A few counts support this clonotype. The germline gene is not matched at one end of the junction; a read error may be the cause. The CDR3 loop reads CVSRRDPGNTEAFF. Here the CDR3 DNA reads TGTGTCAGCAGAAGGGACCCGGGGAACACTGAAGCTTTCTTT. This rearrangement joins TRBV12-3 or TRBV12-4 to TRBJ1-1; tentatively, D is TRBD1 (5 bases). The CDR3 spans 14 residues.

This clonotype has at least ten counts. The J gene is TRBJ2-1, the V gene TRBV20-1; 8 positions agree with TRBD2. Trimming cost V 3 bases and J 0 bases; bases outside gene matches: 7. The CDR3 has 16 amino acids. Germline V gene data show CDR1 as DFQATT and CDR2 as SNEGSKA (reference sequence). The CDR3 loop is CSARVSGEPSYNEQFF. The DNA of the CDR3 is TGCAGTGCTAGGGTTAGCGGGGAGCCCTCCTACAATGAGCAGTTCTTC.